This TCR beta chain was documented in a study of T-cell reconstitution after alpha-beta-depleted transplantation in children. Study-wide findings and caveats: Hyperexpanded clones declined; after one year, newly produced T cells mostly supplied diversity. The origin of high day-60 TCRbeta diversity in some patients lay in surviving recipient T cells and thymic progenitors.

Preparation of the TCRbeta library involved a method that used unique molecular identifiers. MiXCR, applied by TCRdb to the PCR reads, yields one record per CDR3 protein. This table holds hundreds of thousands of distinct CDR3 sequences, 13% found once. The CDR3 length is 13 residues. The V gene's germline CDR1 is DFQATT and CDR2 SNEGSKA (reference sequence). With 6 bases removed from V and 4 bases from J, the gap between germline ends came to 12 bases. This clonotype was counted a few times. Its matching antigen is unknown. The rearrangement uses TRBV20-1 and TRBJ2-2, with D perhaps given as TRBD1 or TRBD2 (5 bases each). This TCR came from a girl aged 2-10 years with congenital amegakaryocytic thrombocytopenia, due to receive a stem cell transplant. Sequences were derived from PBMCs, sampled before TCRalphabeta/CD19-depleted stem cell transplant. This CDR3 reads CSAQGPLTGELFF. The CDR3 region has the DNA TGCAGTGCCCAGGGACCTCTCACCGGGGAGCTGTTTTTT.